This TCR beta chain is from a study of cytomegalovirus exposure and HLA in healthy donors. General study points: There were reportedly fewer N-insertions in an Asian-associated ancestry cluster than the approximately 630-donor mean, in a later analysis. Previous analysis showed most TCR beta V segments were productive about 87% or about 30% of the time.

The primer mix had 60 Vbeta and 13 Jbeta primers. Only in-frame clones appear in the TCRdb table, and some are missing; sequencing was by immunoSEQ multiplex PCR. The sample table includes 150,000 or so clones. V lost 1 base, J lost 8 bases, and 11 bases lay in between. Germline assignment: CDR1 SEHNR and CDR2 FQNEAQ (reference sequence). CDR3 length equals 13 residues. A remark on this clone: Antigen specificity is unknown.

Sequencing input: PBMCs. The rearrangement links TRBV7-9 to TRBJ1-2; possibly TRBD1 for D (5 bases). This receptor was identified in a woman aged 55-70 years in good health and CMV-seronegative. CDR3 in amino acids: CASSLEYRLGYTF. The CDR3 region has the DNA TGTGCCAGCAGCTTAGAGTACAGGTTGGGCTACACCTTC.